This T cell receptor (beta chain) is drawn from a study of blood T cells in healthy people across ages (dated by TCRdb to 2015 to 2017). Turning to the overall study: In model experiments, template switching captured roughly one uniquely barcoded TCR beta cDNA molecule for every two T cells. Age-related changes in TCR beta repertoire diversity were measured in the study by deep sequencing normalized with unique cDNA molecular identifiers. The donors were split into four age groups: young (average 16 years), middle-aged (roughly 39), aged (more than 55) and long-lived (roughly 77). To avoid experimental bias, donors of different ages were randomly spread across the sequencing lanes. The study analyzed two additional independent replicas of 1 million unique cDNA reads from the same blood draw for two donors, one aged 18 to 29 and one aged 80 or older. The paper as a whole reports these results and caveats: Compared with the aged group, the long-lived group had more naive CD4+ T cells, fewer expanded clones and increased TCR diversity, suggesting age selection. Estimates of total diversity based on one million sequenced T cells were regarded as lower bounds and as underestimates. The percentage of naive T cells measured by flow cytometry correlated strongly with observed TCR beta diversity. As age increased, observed TCR beta diversity per million T cells dropped in a roughly linear way, and a significant reduction was already evident by age 40. Because donor CMV infection status was unknown, age-related changes in expanded clonotypes were potentially confounded. Because profiling used bulk unsorted PBMCs, naive and antigen-experienced compartments could not be compared conclusively.

The roughly 39 donors, aged about 6 to 100 years, were systemically healthy Caucasian individuals from Russia. Each donor gave ten milliliters of peripheral blood, collected into EDTA-treated Vacutainer tubes. PBMCs were isolated by Ficoll-Paque density-gradient centrifugation, with at least 6.5 million obtained per sample. Total RNA was extracted from PBMCs with Trizol reagent, with at least 5.5 micrograms obtained per sample. For every donor, flow cytometry on a PBMC aliquot measured the percentage of naive CD45RAhigh/CD27high T cells. Receptor libraries were prepared by 5' RACE. Sequencing was carried out with an Illumina HiSeq 2500. A second PCR of about 6 to 12 cycles was performed with a sample-barcoded 5' primer and a J-beta primer mix. A template-switch 5' adaptor carrying 12 random nucleotides introduced a unique molecular identifier onto each TCR beta cDNA molecule. At least 3 million CDR3-containing paired-end reads were obtained from each sample. The Mint cDNA synthesis kit, primed by a TRBC-specific oligonucleotide, was used to synthesize first-strand cDNA from all RNA. Following uracil-DNA glycosylase treatment, a first 18-cycle PCR with universal primers M1SS and BC2_uni_R was performed on all cDNA. The original pipeline was this. Each sample was normalized by randomly selecting 1 million high-quality reads, each carrying a distinct molecular identifier. Reads sharing molecular identifiers were discarded rather than binned into consensus sequences. CDR3 identification, clonotype clustering and error correction used MiTCR with a Q25 quality threshold and the strictest error-elimination algorithm. A nonparametric unseen species model with Euler transformation was used to estimate lower-bound total TCR beta diversity. Starting from the raw public reads, TCRdb applied fastp trimming at Q25, assembled clones with MiXCR and retained in-frame beta chains. Duplicate CDR3 protein sequences are folded into a single record with the most common DNA and genes. These V and J calls derive from TCRdb rather than the authors' analysis. This sample comprises about 1.4 million distinct CDR3 sequences, 45% to 70% of them detected only once. The ten largest clones capture roughly 6.3% of the sample.

The CDR3, cysteine through phenylalanine, is 14 amino acids long. The retained sequence is limited to the CDR3, 42 bases, with the frame set at the first base. V loses 5 bases of germline sequence and J loses 4 bases, and the interval between the two ends is 16 bases. The germline V gene yields SQVTM for CDR1 and ANQGSEA for CDR2. Turning to this clonotype: Its target antigen remains unknown. Base qualities were left out, and no much larger clone turns up one base away.

The sequence came from a young man in good health. Sequencing was done on a sample of blood. The rearrangement combines TRBV29-1 with TRBJ2-3; the D segment is perhaps TRBD1 or TRBD2, each sharing 5 matched bases. The CDR3 corresponds to CSVLPGPGADTQYF. The DNA sequence follows: TGCAGCGTTCTACCGGGACCCGGGGCAGATACGCAGTATTTT.